This TCR beta chain was obtained from a study of blood T cell repertoires in COVID-19. Germline V CDR1 and CDR2: GTSNPN, SVGIG (reference sequence). Trimming took 1 base from V and 10 from J, leaving 7 bases between them. The CDR3 runs to 11 residues. Libraries were prepared by immunoSEQ multiplex PCR; TCRdb keeps only in-frame clonotypes and omits some of them. The table records approximately 280,000 clones, about 89% of them present only once. What was sequenced was PBMCs or T cells enriched from blood (not recorded which). The rearrangement uses TRBV30 and TRBJ1-4, with D perhaps matching TRBD1 (5 bases). The receptor was derived from a young woman who had recovered from COVID-19. The CDR3 loop is CAWSGQGKLFF. Here the CDR3 DNA reads TGTGCCTGGAGTGGGCAGGGAAAACTGTTTTTT.